Shown below are 28 T cell receptor beta chains from a single sample sequenced in a study of cytomegalovirus exposure and HLA in healthy donors. A multiplex PCR was run with 60 Vbeta primers and 13 Jbeta primers. Measured with immunoSEQ multiplex PCR; TCRdb has only the in-frame clones, and not every one. Here the sample spans 100,000 to 150,000 clones, roughly a tenth being singletons. Material: PBMCs. The receptor source for this set is a woman aged 18-29 years in good health and CMV-seropositive.

V and J are TRBV4-1 and TRBJ2-7; possible D gene TRBD2, 5 bases. The germline V gene has CDR1 MGHRA and CDR2 YSYEKL. Trimming left V 3 bases short and J 1 base short, with 7 bases between. This CDR3 has 13 residues. The CDR3 reads CASSHAGSYEQYF. DNA of the CDR3: TGCGCCAGCAGCCATGCGGGTTCCTACGAGCAGTACTTC.

This clone was seen a handful of times. The V call is TRBV5-1, the J call TRBJ2-7, with 7 bases lining up with TRBD2. Germline V CDR1 and CDR2: SGHRS, YFSETQ. V shed 1 base, J shed 6 bases, and the junction held 4 bases outside the gene matches. CDR3 size: 13 residues. The CDR3 region has the DNA TGCGCCAGCAGCTTGCGCGGGAGTTCCGAGCAGTACTTC. Translated: CASSLRGSSEQYF.

The chain uses TRBV19 and TRBJ2-2; TRBD1 matches 8 bases. With V trimmed by 7 bases and J by 3 bases, 7 bases remained unmatched. The CDR3 runs 15 residues. The germline CDR1 and CDR2 sequences are LNHDA and SQIVND (reference sequence). The CDR3 loop reads CASTPGTGYTGELFF. For the CDR3, the DNA is TGTGCCAGTACCCCCGGGACAGGATACACCGGGGAGCTGTTTTTT.

The chain links TRBV6-1 to TRBJ2-7; 7 nucleotides match TRBD2. Per the germline V gene, CDR1 is MNHNS and CDR2 is SASEGT. The CDR3 is made up of 15 amino acids. J gave up 5 bases and V 2 bases, and 9 bases lay outside the gene matches. DNA of the CDR3: TGTGCCAGCAGTGAACGGGGGAGGGTAGTAGACGAGCAGTACTTC. This translates into CASSERGRVVDEQYF.

This clone has a handful of counts. This chain links TRBV27 with TRBJ2-2, with 10 positions matching TRBD2. In germline, CDR1 is MNHEY, CDR2 SMNVEV (reference sequence). The V and J ends lost 3 bases and 7 bases, in that order; junction bases with no gene match: 2. This CDR3 spans 14 amino acids. The CDR3 spells CASSFSGGGGELFF. The CDR3 region has the DNA TGTGCCAGCAGTTTCAGCGGGGGGGGCGGGGAGCTGTTTTTT.

V and J are TRBV5-6 and TRBJ2-2, with unresolved D. This CDR3 is built from 16 residues. Germline assignment: CDR1 SGHDT and CDR2 YYEEEE. V lost 6 bases and J 2 bases, leaving 17 bases between the germline ends. CDR3 coding DNA: TGTGCCAGCAATTTGGGCTCGCTAATAAACACCGGGGAGCTGTTTTTT. Its protein is CASNLGSLINTGELFF.

V and J are TRBV19 and TRBJ2-5; 12 nucleotides match TRBD2. V lost 4 bases and J lost 5; bases outside the gene matches: 5. This CDR3 is built from 15 residues. Per the germline V gene, CDR1 is LNHDA and CDR2 is SQIVND (reference sequence). The CDR3 here is CASSSLAGGPETQYF. The CDR3 DNA reads as TGTGCCAGTAGTAGCCTAGCGGGAGGGCCGGAGACCCAGTACTTC.

In this sample, this clone turned up a few times. The CDR3 reads CASSPSLAGLTGANVLTF. DNA of the CDR3: TGTGCCAGCTCACCATCATTGGCGGGGCTAACTGGGGCCAACGTCCTGACTTTC. This chain connects TRBV18 to TRBJ2-6; maybe TRBD2 (6 bases). The CDR3 has 18 amino acids. Trimming removed 2 bases at V and 2 bases at J, with 16 bases between. Germline-derived CDR1 and CDR2 are KGHSH and LQKENI.

This clone has a handful of counts. This chain uses TRBV5-1 with TRBJ2-2, with a weak D call TRBD1 (5 bases). This CDR3 contains 15 residues. Germline loops: CDR1 SGHRS, CDR2 YFSETQ. V was pared by 0 bases and J by 5 bases, with 11 bases between. The CDR3 coding sequence is TGCGCCAGCAGCTTGGACGCAGGGTGGACCGGGGAGCTGTTTTTT. The encoded protein is CASSLDAGWTGELFF.

This chain connects TRBV27 to TRBJ2-1, with D possibly being TRBD2 (6 bases). The length of the CDR3 is 14 residues. V shed 4 bases and J shed 7 bases, with 14 bases lying between them. Germline values: CDR1 MNHEY, CDR2 SMNVEV (reference sequence). CDR3 nucleotides: TGTGCCAGCAGTTCGTCGGGAGCTGGGAATGAGCAGTTCTTC. It is translated as CASSSSGAGNEQFF.

This clone was seen a few times. The genes are TRBV28 and TRBJ2-7; D remains ambiguous. Germline CDR1 reads MDHEN; CDR2 reads SYDVKM. Trimming stripped 5 bases from V and 4 bases from J, with 12 bases between. The CDR3 has 13 amino acids. CDR3 loop: CASSRTRNYEQYF. The DNA for the CDR3 is TGTGCCAGCAGTAGAACCAGGAATTACGAGCAGTACTTC.

Of note for this clone: Other DNA sequences in this specimen translate into the identical CDR3. The CDR3 loop reads CAIKPLQGVATEAFF. CDR3 DNA: TGTGCCATCAAACCTCTACAGGGAGTTGCCACTGAAGCTTTCTTT. The chain couples TRBV19 to TRBJ1-1, with D possibly TRBD1 on 6 matching bases. Germline V lookup: CDR1 LNHDA, CDR2 SQIVND (reference sequence). V was clipped by 10 bases and J by 4 bases, with 22 bases between them. The CDR3 covers 15 residues.

This clone was detected a few times. V gene TRBV5-1 combines with J gene TRBJ2-3, with a weak D call TRBD2 (5 bases). The CDR3 covers 17 residues. Trimming removed 1 base from V and 4 bases from J, with 19 bases in between. Germline V gene data show CDR1 as SGHRS and CDR2 as YFSETQ. CDR3 sequence: CASSLSGMGSLADTQYF. CDR3 in DNA: TGCGCCAGCAGCTTGAGTGGTATGGGGAGTTTAGCAGATACGCAGTATTTT.

J is TRBJ1-2 and V is TRBV28; TRBD1 aligns across 7 bases. The junction had 4 bases not matched to a gene; V was cut back by 2 bases and J by 4 bases. The CDR3 totals 14 residues. Germline assignment: CDR1 MDHEN and CDR2 SYDVKM. CDR3 residues: CASSLNRGIYGYTF. The DNA for the CDR3 is TGTGCCAGCAGTTTAAACAGGGGCATCTATGGCTACACCTTC.

The V call is TRBV7-9, the J call TRBJ2-5; tentatively, D is TRBD2 (6 bases). V lost 5 bases and J lost 5, with 15 bases in between. CDR1 is SEHNR, CDR2 FQNEAQ, per germline (reference sequence). The CDR3 runs 14 residues. The chain's CDR3 is CASSRDGGAETQYF. CDR3 DNA: TGTGCCAGCAGCCGGGACGGCGGGGCGGAGACCCAGTACTTC.

DNA of the CDR3: TGTGCCAGTAGTTTAGCGGGGGACTACAATGAGCAGTTCTTC. Its translation is CASSLAGDYNEQFF. The chain carries TRBV19 and TRBJ2-1; TRBD2 matches 9 bases. Germline CDR1 LNHDA, CDR2 SQIVND (reference sequence). Losses at the gene ends were 5 bases for V and 3 bases for J; bases not matched to a gene: 2. The CDR3 runs 14 residues.

This clone was recorded a few times. The rearrangement links TRBV6-5 to TRBJ1-1; D gene unclear. Germline assignment: CDR1 MNHEY and CDR2 SVGAGI. Trimming took 6 bases from V and 4 from J, leaving 15 bases between them. The CDR3 is 14 residues long. The CDR3 loop reads CASSLITESTEAFF. For the CDR3, the DNA is TGTGCCAGCAGCCTTATCACGGAGAGCACTGAAGCTTTCTTT.

The V gene is TRBV7-3, the J gene TRBJ2-3; D not resolved. Trimming took off 4 bases at V and 5 bases at J, with 13 bases between the two ends. Germline loops: CDR1 SGHTA, CDR2 FQGTGA. This CDR3 is built from 14 residues. The CDR3 sequence is CASSSGSLGDTQYF. For the CDR3, the DNA is TGTGCCAGCAGCTCCGGGTCCCTGGGAGATACGCAGTATTTT.

This clone was detected only a few times. The chain uses TRBV5-4 and TRBJ2-1; 12 bases map to TRBD2. The germline V gene encodes CDR1 SGHNT and CDR2 YYREEE (reference sequence). The CDR3 covers 15 residues. V trimming: 3 bases; J trimming: 3 bases; junction bases outside the gene matches: 1. The CDR3 region has the DNA TGTGCCAGCAGCTCGGGACTAGCGGGCTACAATGAGCAGTTCTTC. Translation gives CASSSGLAGYNEQFF.

This sequence joins TRBV27 and TRBJ2-3; D unclear. Trimming cost V 5 bases and J 0 bases, with 6 bases left between them. The CDR3 consists of 13 residues. CDR1 is MNHEY and CDR2 is SMNVEV in the germline V gene (reference sequence). This chain's CDR3 is CASSPTSTDTQYF. The CDR3 coding sequence is TGTGCCAGCAGTCCAACTAGCACAGATACGCAGTATTTT.

The chain joins TRBV18 to TRBJ1-1; D perhaps matches TRBD1 (5 bases). Germline V gene lookup returns CDR1 KGHSH and CDR2 LQKENI. Trimming took off 3 bases at V and 9 bases at J, with 14 bases between the two ends. The CDR3 is made up of 13 amino acids. The CDR3 loop reads CASSPVPDSKAFF. The CDR3 DNA is TGTGCCAGCTCACCCGTACCAGACAGCAAAGCTTTCTTT.

This clone was counted between two and nine times. Other DNA sequences of this sample code for an identical CDR3. The genes are TRBV5-6 and TRBJ2-7, with 14 bases matching TRBD2. The CDR3 sequence is 15 residues long. Per germline, CDR1 SGHDT and CDR2 YYEEEE. The J segment lost 3 bases and the V segment lost 3 bases, leaving 2 bases of the junction unmatched. This CDR3 reads CASSWGLAGDYEQYF. The CDR3 coding sequence is TGTGCCAGCAGCTGGGGACTAGCGGGGGACTACGAGCAGTACTTC.

The V call is TRBV19, the J call TRBJ1-4; maybe TRBD1 (6 bases). The V end lost 3 bases, the J end lost 16 bases, and 24 bases lay between the germline ends. The germline V gene encodes CDR1 LNHDA and CDR2 SQIVND (reference sequence). The CDR3 sequence is 15 residues long. CDR3 DNA sequence: TGTGCCAGTAGTATCCAGGGGCCAGGGGACCGAGAGCGGTTTTTT. This encodes CASSIQGPGDRERFF.

This clone was recorded a few times. The chain couples TRBV5-1 to TRBJ2-7, with D maybe TRBD2 (6 bases). The germline V and J ends were trimmed by 2 bases and 2 bases, with 17 bases remaining between them. This CDR3 is 16 amino acids long. Germline V gene data show CDR1 as SGHRS and CDR2 as YFSETQ. The CDR3 nucleotides are TGCGCCAGCAGCTTAGCCGGAGGGGATTTCACCTACGAGCAGTACTTC. This sequence encodes CASSLAGGDFTYEQYF.

This clone has more than one count but fewer than ten. This chain connects TRBV30 to TRBJ1-2, with 11 bases fitting TRBD1. The CDR3 loop spans 16 amino acids. Germline lookup yields CDR1 GTSNPN and CDR2 SVGIG (reference sequence). Trimming removed 4 bases from V and 4 bases from J; junction bases left unmatched: 11. In DNA form, the CDR3 reads TGTGCCTGGACCGAAAGGACAGGGGGCACAACCTATGGCTACACCTTC. This translates into CAWTERTGGTTYGYTF.

For the CDR3, the DNA is TGTGCCACGGGGGGGGGCCGCTCTGGGGCCAACGTCCTGACTTTC. Amino acid sequence: CATGGGRSGANVLTF. This chain uses TRBV10-3 with TRBJ2-6, with 8 bases identical to TRBD2. This CDR3 is built from 15 residues. CDR1 and CDR2 from the germline V gene are ENHRY and SYGVKD. The V and J ends lost 10 bases and 0 bases, in that order; junction bases with no gene match: 5.

The rearrangement links TRBV10-3 to TRBJ2-3; 8 nucleotides match TRBD2. The CDR3 is 15 amino acids. Germline CDR1 is ENHRY and CDR2 is SYGVKD. The ends lost 5 bases at V and 0 bases at J; junction bases unmatched: 4. CDR3 region: CAISSGTRSTDTQYF. CDR3 sequence (DNA): TGTGCCATCAGTTCCGGGACTAGGAGCACAGATACGCAGTATTTT.

The chain has TRBV5-4 and TRBJ2-3; 8 bases agree with TRBD2. This CDR3 spans 15 amino acids. After removal of 4 bases from V and 3 bases from J, the junction contained 7 bases not matched to a gene. Germline V CDR1 and CDR2: SGHNT, YYREEE (reference sequence). CDR3: CASSGGRTGTDTQYF. The DNA of the CDR3 is TGTGCCAGCAGCGGCGGGAGGACGGGTACAGATACGCAGTATTTT.